This T cell receptor beta chain was profiled in a study of molecular identifiers for immune sequencing clone quantification. The overall study: In the replicates, RNA derived from roughly 20,000 or 100,000 naive CD8 cells was divided into five parts, and four were sequenced.

TCRdb re-called the PCR reads through MiXCR, storing one row per CDR3 protein. The profile shows under 800,000 distinct CDR3 sequences, about 25% of them singletons. General study points: Highly expanded clones may be undercounted when identical TCR molecules share barcodes.

Sorting captured naive CD8 T cells as CD8+CD4-CCR7+CD45RA+. This clonotype was seen only a few times. Its antigen is undetermined. V was pared by 0 bases and J by 2 bases, with 17 bases between. The CDR3 loop spans 18 amino acids. Germline CDR1 MNHEY, CDR2 SVGAGI. The gene calls are TRBV6-5 and TRBJ2-4; tentatively, D is TRBD1 (6 bases). This clonotype was sampled from a human donor in good health. Some libraries in this study had Jurkat cell RNA spiked in. The sequenced material came from naive CD8+ T cells from blood, with Jurkat cell RNA spiked in. The sample's subset: FACS-sorted CD8+CD4-CCR7+CD45RA+ naive T cells. The CDR3 DNA sequence: TGTGCCAGCAGTTACTCGATATTTGGGGGCGCGTCCAAAAACATTCAGTACTTC. Protein product: CASSYSIFGGASKNIQYF.